The clone carrying this T cell receptor (beta chain) was seen a few times. Its matching antigen is unknown. The data originate from a study of CD8+ T cells in alopecia areata. Study results and caveats: Possibly as an HLA-related effect, TCR sharing across patients appeared less clear than in mice. Lesional scalp, especially alopecia totalis/universalis, showed higher clonality than normal scalp.

Isolated RNA was reverse transcribed into cDNA used as the sequencing template. Using immunoSEQ multiplex PCR, the repertoire was profiled, and TCRdb retains in-frame clones only, with some absent. The table includes about 140,000 clones, around two thirds detected once. Germline CDR1 reads SGHRS; CDR2 reads YFSETQ. With 5 bases removed from V and 10 bases from J, the gap between germline ends came to 16 bases. The CDR3 covers 13 residues. This chain connects TRBV5-1 to TRBJ2-1; D is undetermined. This clonotype was obtained from a human donor in good health. The specimen sequenced was CD8+ T cells sorted from blood. The CDR3 is CASSDDPFREQFF. In DNA form, the CDR3 reads TGCGCCAGCAGTGACGACCCGTTCAGGGAGCAGTTCTTC.